A single sample is the source of the 22 T cell receptor beta chains below, sequenced in a study of early T cells in non-severe SARS-CoV-2 infection. From the 5' RACE reads, TCRdb called clonotypes with MiXCR, one entry per CDR3 protein. The sample records tens of thousands of distinct CDR3 sequences, 5% to 5.5% being singletons. Material: whole blood, obtained at baseline. These receptor sequences come from an adult who was a healthcare worker with PCR-confirmed SARS-CoV-2 infection or an uninfected control (not recorded which).

This clonotype was counted ten times or more. The chain employs TRBV18 and TRBJ2-1; 8 positions agree with TRBD1. CDR3 length equals 12 residues. Trimming cost V 5 bases and J 9 bases; bases outside gene matches: 3. Germline CDR1 reads KGHSH; CDR2 reads LQKENI. The CDR3 DNA reads TGTGCCAGCTCATTACAGGGGGTTGAGCAGTTCTTC. It translates to CASSLQGVEQFF.

This clonotype was seen a handful of times. The chain is built from TRBV27 and TRBJ2-3, with D possibly TRBD2 on 5 matching bases. The CDR3 length is 13 residues. The germline gives CDR1 MNHEY, CDR2 SMNVEV (reference sequence). Trimming removed 1 base from V and 6 bases from J, with 8 bases in between. The CDR3 protein is CASSLFRRDTQYF. The CDR3 region has the DNA TGTGCCAGCAGTTTATTCCGGAGGGATACGCAGTATTTT.

This clonotype was detected ten times or more. The rearrangement links TRBV12-3 or TRBV12-4 to TRBJ2-2, with a tentative D call TRBD2 (6 bases). The CDR3 extends over 15 amino acids. Trimming stripped 8 bases from V and 1 base from J, with 14 bases between. CDR3 amino acids: CASLWVGGNTGELFF. The CDR3 region has the DNA TGTGCCAGCCTTTGGGTGGGAGGGAACACCGGGGAGCTGTTTTTT.

At least ten counts were recorded for this clonotype. V usage is TRBV11-2 and J usage is TRBJ2-7; tentative D call: TRBD2 (5 bases). Trimming stripped 3 bases from V and 2 bases from J, with 8 bases between. CDR1 and CDR2 from the germline V gene are SGHAT and FQNNGV. This CDR3 has 13 amino acids. Written as DNA, the CDR3 is TGTGCCAGCAGCTTCGAACTAGCCTACGAGCAGTACGTC. It translates to CASSFELAYEQYV.

This clonotype was detected ten times or more. Germline is not matched at one junction end, which may reflect a read error. The CDR3 protein is CASVVGANSPLHF. The CDR3 region has the DNA TGTGCCAGCGTAGTCGGGGCAAATTCACCCCTCCATTTT. The V call is TRBV6-6, the J call TRBJ1-6; perhaps TRBD1 as D (5 bases). The length of the CDR3 is 13 residues. Germline loops: CDR1 MNHNY, CDR2 SVGAGI (reference sequence).

This clonotype was found a few times. V is TRBV6-5 and J is TRBJ2-5, with 8 bases that match TRBD2. CDR1 and CDR2 from the germline V gene are MNHEY and SVGAGI. The trim removed 0 bases at V and 9 bases at J, leaving 9 bases unmatched. The CDR3 extends over 15 amino acids. The CDR3 spells CASSYSGGGRRAQYF. The CDR3 region has the DNA TGTGCCAGCAGTTACTCAGGCGGCGGGAGGAGGGCCCAGTACTTC.

The table lists this clonotype with a few counts. At one boundary the junction diverges from the germline segment, which might be a read error. This chain uses TRBV10-3 with TRBJ2-2; no reliable D call. Germline CDR1 is ENHRY and CDR2 is SYGVKD. CDR3 size: 12 residues. DNA of the CDR3: TGTGCCATCGGTGAAGGGCCCGGGGAGCTGTTTTTT. It translates to CAIGEGPGELFF.

The chain is built from TRBV5-1 and TRBJ1-2; 7 bases line up with TRBD1. The CDR3 totals 16 residues. The germline gives CDR1 SGHRS, CDR2 YFSETQ. J gave up 4 bases and V 4 bases, and 13 bases lay outside the gene matches. The CDR3 DNA reads TGCGCCAGCAGCCCGGGGACAGTTCTAACTCTCTATGGCTACACCTTC. Protein: CASSPGTVLTLYGYTF.

This clonotype has at least ten counts. J is TRBJ2-5 and V is TRBV5-1; D uncertain. V lost 1 base and J lost 2, with 9 bases in between. Germline loops: CDR1 SGHRS, CDR2 YFSETQ. This CDR3 has 14 residues. The CDR3 loop reads CASSLSFRQETQYF. For the CDR3, the DNA is TGCGCCAGCAGCTTGTCGTTTCGACAAGAGACCCAGTACTTC.

This clonotype occurred many times. V usage is TRBV11-2 and J usage is TRBJ2-1, with D perhaps given as TRBD1 or TRBD2 (6 bases each). The CDR3 runs 15 residues. Trimming left V 10 bases short and J 2 bases short, with 18 bases between. The germline V gene encodes CDR1 SGHAT and CDR2 FQNNGV. CDR3 nucleotide sequence: TGTGCCAACTCTGGCCTAGGGGGGACCTACAATGAGCAGTTCTTC. Its translation is CANSGLGGTYNEQFF.

This clonotype was seen only a few times. The chain joins TRBV7-8 to TRBJ1-2, with 8 bases that match TRBD1. Germline assignment: CDR1 SGHVS and CDR2 FQNEAQ. With V trimmed by 0 bases and J by 7 bases, 7 bases remained unmatched. The CDR3 length is 15 residues. The CDR3 sequence is CASSLAPDRAGGYTF. CDR3 DNA: TGTGCCAGCAGCTTAGCCCCGGACAGGGCGGGTGGCTACACCTTC.

This clonotype was found many times. This chain connects TRBV11-2 to TRBJ2-7; TRBD2 matches at 13 bases. J gave up 5 bases and V 0 bases, and 1 base lay outside the gene matches. In germline, CDR1 is SGHAT, CDR2 FQNNGV. The CDR3 extends over 15 amino acids. The CDR3 DNA sequence: TGTGCCAGCAGCTTAGACGGACTAGCGGGAGACGAGCAGTACTTC. Translated: CASSLDGLAGDEQYF. The whole variable domain, remainder taken from reference TRBV11-2 and TRBJ2-7, is EAGVAQSPRYKIIEKRQSVAFWCNPISGHATLYWYQQILGQGPKLLIQFQNNGVVDDSQLPKDRFSAERLKGVDSTLKIQPAKLEDSAVYLCASSLDGLAGDEQYFGPGTRLTVT.

The chain carries TRBV2 and TRBJ2-1; D tentatively fits TRBD1 or TRBD2 (5 bases each). Germline V CDR1 and CDR2: SNHLY, FYNNEI. This CDR3 is 15 amino acids long. Trimming pared 7 bases from V and 7 bases from J, leaving 20 bases between. The CDR3 protein is CASTDPGTGLNEQFF. The CDR3 nucleotides read TGTGCCAGCACAGACCCTGGGACGGGTCTTAATGAGCAGTTCTTC. The complete variable domain, with remaining parts taken from reference TRBV2 and TRBJ2-1, reads EPEVTQTPSHQVTQMGQEVILRCVPISNHLYFYWYRQILGQKVEFLVSFYNNEISEKSEIFDDQFSVERPDGSNFTLKIRSTKLEDSAMYFCASTDPGTGLNEQFFGPGTRLTVL.

The sample holds many counts of this clonotype. DNA for the CDR3: TGTGCCAGCAGTTTAACCCCTCAACAGAATAGCAATCAGCCCCAGCATTTT. Translation gives CASSLTPQQNSNQPQHF. The chain joins TRBV12-3 or TRBV12-4 to TRBJ1-5; unclear D gene. The CDR3 runs to 17 residues. Trimming removed 2 bases at V and 0 bases at J, with 14 bases between.

This clonotype appeared many times. CDR3 residues: CASSLGIDRVNEQFF. Written as DNA, the CDR3 is TGTGCCAGCAGTTTGGGAATCGACAGGGTGAATGAGCAGTTCTTC. The rearrangement uses TRBV12-3 or TRBV12-4 and TRBJ2-1; 7 bases map to TRBD1. This CDR3 has 15 residues. Trimming cost V 3 bases and J 7 bases; bases outside gene matches: 9.

There are many counts of this clonotype. This chain joins TRBV30 and TRBJ2-1, with 11 bases identical to TRBD2. V was pared by 5 bases and J by 7 bases, with 7 bases of the junction left unmatched. Germline V gene lookup returns CDR1 GTSNPN and CDR2 SVGIG (reference sequence). The CDR3 totals 14 residues. The CDR3 bases are TGTGCCTGGGCCCGTAGCGGGAGGGCTAATGAGCAGTTCTTC. This encodes CAWARSGRANEQFF.

Many counts were recorded for this clonotype. The chain couples TRBV6-2 or TRBV6-3 to TRBJ2-1; 8 bases fit TRBD2. The germline V gene has CDR1 MNHEY and CDR2 SVGEGT. Trimming took 4 bases from V and 7 from J; bases not matched to a gene: 6. The CDR3 is 14 residues long. In DNA, the CDR3 is TGTGCCAGCAGTTCTATACAGCGGGGGAATGAGCAGTTCTTC. Protein product: CASSSIQRGNEQFF.

Regarding this clonotype: This sequence may be a read error, since a much larger clone differs from it by one base. The genes are TRBV4-3 and TRBJ2-3; no firm D call. Germline V gives CDR1 LGHNA, CDR2 YSLEER. This CDR3 is built from 16 residues. CDR3: CASNQVLTDSTDTQYF. DNA of the CDR3: TGCGCCAGCAACCAAGTTCTCACCGATAGCACAGATACGCAGTATTTT.

This clonotype appeared many times. This rearrangement joins TRBV18 to TRBJ1-1, with a possible D match to TRBD1 (5 bases). V lost 6 bases to trimming and J lost 2 bases, with 10 bases between them. This CDR3 spans 13 amino acids. CDR1 and CDR2 from the germline V gene are KGHSH and LQKENI. Here the CDR3 DNA reads TGTGCCAGCTCGTCAGGGACTAACACTGAAGCTTTCTTT. It specifies CASSSGTNTEAFF.

In this sample, this clonotype turned up many times. The chain links TRBV6-5 to TRBJ1-6; D perhaps matches TRBD1 (5 bases). The V end lost 5 bases, the J end lost 4 bases, and 12 bases lay between the germline ends. Germline lookup yields CDR1 MNHEY and CDR2 SVGAGI. This CDR3 is built from 15 residues. The CDR3: CASSDRDGYNSPLHF. Written as DNA, the CDR3 is TGTGCCAGCAGTGACCGGGACGGTTATAATTCACCCCTCCACTTT.

This clonotype was detected ten times or more. The chain couples TRBV19 to TRBJ1-5; D unresolved. Deletions cut 3 bases from V and 0 bases from J, with 9 bases between. In germline, CDR1 is LNHDA, CDR2 SQIVND (reference sequence). The CDR3 sequence is 15 residues long. The CDR3 nucleotides are TGTGCCAGTAGTATTGATCCGTATAGCAATCAGCCCCAGCATTTT. It codes for CASSIDPYSNQPQHF.

J is TRBJ2-3 and V is TRBV28; 16 bases match TRBD2. The CDR3 has 14 amino acids. Germline-derived CDR1 and CDR2 are MDHEN and SYDVKM. The CDR3 reads CAPGLAGGPDTQYF. CDR3 DNA sequence: TGTGCTCCGGGACTAGCGGGAGGGCCAGATACGCAGTATTTT.